Presented here are 12 T cell receptor beta chains from one specimen sequenced in a study of patients and donors after allogeneic stem cell transplantation. TCRdb ran MiXCR on the RT-PCR reads and lists one entry per CDR3 protein. The sample has approximately 170,000 distinct CDR3 sequences, roughly 30% seen once. The specimen sequenced was blood, either unsorted or a sorted T cell fraction (not recorded which). Receptors originate from a human donor who was either an allogeneic HSCT recipient or a stem cell or donor lymphocyte infusion donor (not recorded which). It is not recorded whose cells these are; they may come from a transplant donor.

The genes are TRBV7-2 and TRBJ1-2, with a weak D call TRBD1 (6 bases). This CDR3 has 15 amino acids. V dropped 5 bases and J dropped 4 bases, with 17 bases sitting between them. CDR1 is SGHTA, CDR2 FQGNSA, per germline. Here the CDR3 DNA reads TGTGCCAGCAGCCTTCGGTCGAGGACAGTCTATGGCTACACCTTC. It is translated as CASSLRSRTVYGYTF.

The chain uses TRBV29-1 and TRBJ2-7, with 12 bases aligning to TRBD2. The trim removed 5 bases at V and 1 base at J, leaving 6 bases unmatched. This CDR3 comprises 15 residues. In germline, CDR1 is SQVTM, CDR2 ANQGSEA. The CDR3 loop is CSVYVTSGRSYEQYF. The CDR3 nucleotides read TGCAGCGTTTACGTGACTAGCGGGAGATCCTACGAGCAGTACTTC.

The V call is TRBV19, the J call TRBJ2-7; 9 bases agree with TRBD2. This CDR3 comprises 13 residues. Germline CDR1 is LNHDA and CDR2 is SQIVND (reference sequence). After removal of 4 bases from V and 6 bases from J, the junction contained 4 bases not matched to a gene. In nucleotides, the CDR3 is TGTGCCAGTAGTAGCCTAGCGGGACGCGAGCAGTACTTC. As protein: CASSSLAGREQYF.

The chain carries TRBV6-5 and TRBJ1-4; weak D call: TRBD1 (5 bases). V was clipped by 0 bases and J by 0 bases, with 20 bases between them. The CDR3 is made up of 20 amino acids. The germline CDR1 and CDR2 sequences are MNHEY and SVGAGI. CDR3 protein: CASSYSSVQAVDATNEKLFF. As DNA, the CDR3 is TGTGCCAGCAGTTACTCGAGTGTACAGGCAGTAGATGCAACTAATGAAAAACTGTTTTTT.

This clonotype has ten or more counts. V and J are TRBV5-1 and TRBJ1-1; D gene uncertain. CDR3 length: 13 amino acids. Germline CDR1 reads SGHRS; CDR2 reads YFSETQ. V gave up 2 bases and J gave up 0 bases, with 5 bases separating them. The DNA for the CDR3 is TGCGCCAGCAGCTTTAACATGAACACTGAAGCTTTCTTT. Its protein product is CASSFNMNTEAFF.

This clonotype was picked up a small number of times. CDR3 region: CASSDPGGASGVQETQYF. The CDR3 DNA reads as TGTGCCAGCAGTGATCCGGGGGGGGCTAGCGGGGTTCAAGAGACCCAGTACTTC. This chain links TRBV2 with TRBJ2-5, with TRBD2 matching over 9 bases. V was pared by 3 bases and J by 2 bases, with 13 bases of the junction left unmatched. Germline CDR1 and CDR2: SNHLY and FYNNEI. The CDR3 has 18 residues.

The V call is TRBV5-1, the J call TRBJ1-1; 7 bases map to TRBD1. Trimming at V came to 3 bases and at J to 6 bases, leaving 8 bases not matched to a gene. The CDR3 runs to 14 residues. Germline V gene sequence: CDR1 SGHRS, CDR2 YFSETQ. The CDR3 DNA follows: TGCGCCAGCAGCTATGACAGGGTGATCGCTGAAGCTTTCTTT. Translated: CASSYDRVIAEAFF.

The chain combines TRBV6-5 with TRBJ2-7; D is tentatively TRBD1 or TRBD2 (6 bases each). The V and J ends lost 2 bases and 8 bases respectively, with 16 bases between them. Germline loops: CDR1 MNHEY, CDR2 SVGAGI. This CDR3 has 14 amino acids. In DNA, the CDR3 is TGTGCCAGCAGTTACGGGGGGACACTGAACCAGCAGTACTTC. Protein product: CASSYGGTLNQQYF.

V usage is TRBV2 and J usage is TRBJ1-3, with TRBD1 as a possible D gene (6 bases). The V gene's germline CDR1 is SNHLY and CDR2 FYNNEI. V was pared by 8 bases and J by 1 base, with 12 bases between. CDR3 length equals 14 residues. CDR3 nucleotides: TGTGCCAGCCTTCTGGGGACATCTGGAAACACCATATATTTT. This translates into CASLLGTSGNTIYF.

Only a few counts were recorded for this clonotype. The V gene is TRBV30, the J gene TRBJ1-5, with TRBD1 as a possible D gene (5 bases). The V end lost 4 bases, the J end lost 4 bases, and 14 bases lay between the germline ends. The CDR3 covers 14 residues. The germline V gene has CDR1 GTSNPN and CDR2 SVGIG (reference sequence). The CDR3 spells CAWTPGQGNQPQHF. CDR3 coding DNA: TGTGCCTGGACCCCCGGGCAGGGAAATCAGCCCCAGCATTTT.

This clonotype was detected only a few times. V and J are TRBV3-1 and TRBJ1-1; 7 nucleotides line up with TRBD1. Germline V gene data show CDR1 as LGHDT and CDR2 as YNNKEL (reference sequence). With V trimmed by 6 bases and J by 5 bases, 6 bases remained unmatched. The CDR3 length is 13 residues. The CDR3 bases are TGTGCCAGCAGTCCTACAGGGGTGACTGAAGCTTTCTTT. It specifies CASSPTGVTEAFF.

The gene calls are TRBV29-1 and TRBJ2-7; 10 nucleotides line up with TRBD2. The ends lost 5 bases at V and 2 bases at J; junction bases unmatched: 9. There are 15 residues in the CDR3. Germline V gene sequence: CDR1 SQVTM, CDR2 ANQGSEA. The CDR3 sequence: CSVCPWTSGTYEQYF. CDR3 DNA: TGCAGCGTTTGCCCCTGGACTAGCGGTACCTACGAGCAGTACTTC.